This T cell receptor (beta chain) was captured in a study of lung T cells in sarcoidosis with Löfgren's syndrome. The overall study: Sarcoidosis features CD4+ T cell accumulation in bronchoalveolar lavage fluid.

By its share, this clonotype is medium-sized (0.01 to 0.1%). Its antigen is currently unknown. Study conclusions and caveats: These T cells possibly recognize a putative, unidentified sarcoidosis-associated antigen. Paired TRAV12-1/TRBV2 TCRs showed CDR3 homology and preferential pairing.

Using its own MiXCR run on the reads, TCRdb lists one record per CDR3 protein. Among some 19,000 distinct CDR3 sequences listed, over 20% were seen once. Germline-derived CDR1 and CDR2 are DFQATT and SNEGSKA (reference sequence). V trimming: 5 bases; J trimming: 0 bases; junction bases outside the gene matches: 1. CDR3 length: 13 amino acids. This chain links TRBV20-1 with TRBJ2-7; TRBD1 aligns across 10 bases. Sequenced sample: CD4+ T cells from bronchoalveolar lavage. This clonotype was sampled from a human donor with sarcoidosis (Löfgren's syndrome or another form), or a control subject (not recorded which). CDR3 nucleotides: TGCAGTGCTTGGGACAGGGGCTCCTACGAGCAGTACTTC. It encodes CSAWDRGSYEQYF.